The T cell receptor beta chain under discussion was sequenced for a study of technical replicates of blood from several donors. Trimming took off 4 bases at V and 9 bases at J, with 23 bases between the two ends. Germline V gene lookup returns CDR1 SGHRS and CDR2 YFSETQ. The CDR3 is 15 amino acids. Measured with immunoSEQ multiplex PCR; TCRdb has only the in-frame clones, and not every one. The data contain almost 55,000 clones, roughly 92% of them singletons. The sample taken for sequencing was T cells isolated from PBMCs. This receptor was taken from a human donor in good health. This chain joins TRBV5-1 and TRBJ2-7; D might be TRBD2 (5 bases). Written as DNA, the CDR3 is TGCGCCAGCAGCGAACGGGTTTGGAACGAGGGCGGGCAGTACTTC. This encodes CASSERVWNEGGQYF.